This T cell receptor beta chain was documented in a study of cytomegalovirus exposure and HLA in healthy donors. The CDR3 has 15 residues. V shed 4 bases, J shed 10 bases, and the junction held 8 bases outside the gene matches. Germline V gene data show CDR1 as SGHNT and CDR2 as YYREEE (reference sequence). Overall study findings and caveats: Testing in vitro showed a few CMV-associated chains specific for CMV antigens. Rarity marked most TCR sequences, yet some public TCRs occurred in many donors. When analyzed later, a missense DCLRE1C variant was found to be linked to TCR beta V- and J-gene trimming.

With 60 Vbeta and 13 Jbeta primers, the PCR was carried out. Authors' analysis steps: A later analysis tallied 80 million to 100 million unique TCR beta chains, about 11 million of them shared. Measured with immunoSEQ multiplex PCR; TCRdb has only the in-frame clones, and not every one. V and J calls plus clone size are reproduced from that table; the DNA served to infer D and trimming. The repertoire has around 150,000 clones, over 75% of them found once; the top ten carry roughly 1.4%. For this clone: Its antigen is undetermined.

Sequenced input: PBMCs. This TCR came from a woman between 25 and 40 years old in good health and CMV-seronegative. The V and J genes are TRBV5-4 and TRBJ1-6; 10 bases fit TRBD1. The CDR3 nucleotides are TGTGCCAGCAGCCAAAGGACAGGGGGTCAATCACCCCTCCACTTT. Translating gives CASSQRTGGQSPLHF.